This TCR beta chain was captured in a study of control samples from healthy donors and cancer patients. This clone was picked up one time. Profiling relied on immunoSEQ multiplex PCR, and the TCRdb table lists in-frame clones only, not all of them. Seen here are about 120,000 clones, roughly 87% observed once, and the top ten hold around 1.7%. The TCR was taken from a man aged 18-30 years in good health. Source material: blood.

CDR3 protein: CASSQESRFGEQFF. The CDR3 nucleotides read TGTGCCAGCAGCCAAGAGTCGAGGTTCGGGGAGCAGTTCTTC. The V and J genes are TRBV3-1 (or the pseudogene TRBV3-2) and TRBJ2-1; no firm D call. Trimming removed 0 bases at V and 10 bases at J, with 13 bases between. The CDR3 runs 14 residues. Germline CDR1 and CDR2: LGHDT and YNNKEL (reference sequence).